The 27 T cell receptor beta chains below were found in one sample sequenced in a study of blood T cell repertoires in COVID-19. Clones were sequenced by immunoSEQ multiplex PCR, and TCRdb holds only the in-frame ones, with some missing. Here the sample spans roughly 250,000 clones, roughly 84% being singletons. The sequenced sample consisted of peripheral blood. The receptors were gathered from a human donor with COVID-19, enrolled during active disease. The donor label of this sample is uncertain.

J is TRBJ2-3 and V is TRBV18; unclear D gene. Trimming pared 3 bases from V and 1 base from J, leaving 8 bases between. The CDR3 covers 14 residues. The germline V gene has CDR1 KGHSH and CDR2 LQKENI. CDR3 region: CASSPNQGTDTQYF. CDR3 nucleotide sequence: TGTGCCAGCTCACCTAACCAGGGCACAGATACGCAGTATTTT. Variable domain in full (rest from reference TRBV18 and TRBJ2-3): NAGVMQNPRHLVRRRGQEARLRCSPMKGHSHVYWYRQLPEEGLKFMVYLQKENIIDESGMPKERFSAEFPKEGPSILRIQQVVRGDSAAYFCASSPNQGTDTQYFGPGTRLTVL.

The chain combines TRBV2 with TRBJ1-2; 7 bases fit TRBD1. The CDR3 is 14 amino acids. The V segment lost 4 bases and the J segment 0 bases; nucleotides outside the gene matches: 2. CDR1 and CDR2 from the germline V gene are SNHLY and FYNNEI. In DNA form, the CDR3 reads TGTGCCAGCAGTGCAGGGACAGCTAACTATGGCTACACCTTC. Protein product: CASSAGTANYGYTF.

The V and J genes are TRBV3-1 (or the pseudogene TRBV3-2) and TRBJ2-1, with D perhaps TRBD2 (7 bases). The germline V gene encodes CDR1 LGHDT and CDR2 YNNKEL (reference sequence). The CDR3 contains 13 residues. The V gene lost 5 bases and the J gene lost 12 bases, with 17 bases spanning the gap. As DNA, the CDR3 is TGTGCCAGCAGCTTCAGGAGGGGGGAGGGGCAGTTCTTC. This gives the protein CASSFRRGEGQFF.

J is TRBJ1-1 and V is TRBV29-1; 9 nucleotides line up with TRBD1. The CDR3 is 17 residues long. Germline CDR1 and CDR2: SQVTM and ANQGSEA. The V segment lost 0 bases and the J segment 6 bases; nucleotides outside the gene matches: 14. DNA for the CDR3: TGCAGCGTTGAAGATCAATTAACGGACAGGGGTAATTCTGAAGCTTTCTTT. As protein: CSVEDQLTDRGNSEAFF.

This rearrangement joins TRBV2 to TRBJ2-1; D perhaps matches TRBD2 (5 bases). The CDR3 extends over 13 amino acids. Trimming shortened V by 7 bases and J by 2 bases, and 9 bases separated the two germline ends. Per the germline V gene, CDR1 is SNHLY and CDR2 is FYNNEI. The chain's CDR3 is CASKTGTYNEQFF. Here the CDR3 DNA reads TGTGCCAGCAAGACCGGGACCTACAATGAGCAGTTCTTC.

This clone was picked up one time. The chain recombines TRBV27 with TRBJ1-2; 10 positions agree with TRBD1. The V segment lost 5 bases and the J segment 5 bases; nucleotides outside the gene matches: 8. The CDR3 is 15 residues long. Germline lookup yields CDR1 MNHEY and CDR2 SMNVEV (reference sequence). CDR3 residues: CASSPTPGQGYGYTF. In DNA, the CDR3 is TGTGCCAGCAGTCCAACGCCGGGACAGGGGTATGGCTACACCTTC.

This clone has more than one count but fewer than ten. The gene calls are TRBV7-6 and TRBJ1-3; D uncertain. This CDR3 comprises 15 residues. V was cut by 5 bases and J by 0 bases, with 11 bases left in between. Germline loops: CDR1 SGHVS, CDR2 FNYEAQ. The CDR3: CASSPTQSSGNTIYF. CDR3 bases: TGTGCCAGCAGCCCGACTCAGAGCTCTGGAAACACCATATATTTT.

The chain has TRBV5-6 and TRBJ2-2; TRBD2 matches 7 bases. In germline, CDR1 is SGHDT, CDR2 YYEEEE. Germline trimming cut 3 bases from V and 0 bases from J; bases unmatched to any gene: 5. This CDR3 spans 16 amino acids. The CDR3 DNA reads TGTGCCAGCAGCTCTCTAGCGGTCCCGAACACCGGGGAGCTGTTTTTT. Its protein is CASSSLAVPNTGELFF.

The CDR3 DNA reads TGTGCCAGCAGCGCCGGGACAGGGCCTGGAAACACCATATATTTT. Its protein is CASSAGTGPGNTIYF. The V call is TRBV6-4, the J call TRBJ1-3, with 9 bases identical to TRBD1. V lost 6 bases and J lost 2; bases outside the gene matches: 5. Germline CDR1 MRHNA, CDR2 SNTAGT. CDR3 length: 15 residues.

This chain connects TRBV6-1 to TRBJ2-3; D is undetermined. The length of the CDR3 is 13 residues. With 0 bases removed from V and 10 bases from J, the gap between germline ends came to 11 bases. CDR1 is MNHNS, CDR2 SASEGT, per germline. The CDR3 protein is CASSEAVLLPQYF. The CDR3 DNA is TGTGCCAGCAGTGAAGCGGTACTTCTCCCGCAGTATTTT.

This chain links TRBV21-1 with TRBJ1-2. TRBV21-1 is tagged as a pseudogene. The CDR3 contains 13 residues. This CDR3 is CASSPKPIYGYTF. CDR3 sequence (DNA): TGTGCCAGCAGCCCTAAGCCCATCTATGGCTACACCTTC.

The rearrangement joins TRBV5-1 to TRBJ2-1; D call uncertain. V was trimmed by 4 bases and J by 4 bases, leaving 9 bases between them. Germline loops: CDR1 SGHRS, CDR2 YFSETQ. This CDR3 region has 13 residues. The CDR3 reads CASSGPVYNEQFF. The DNA for the CDR3 is TGCGCCAGCAGCGGTCCGGTGTACAATGAGCAGTTCTTC.

The J gene is TRBJ2-1, the V gene TRBV9; tentative D call: TRBD1 (6 bases). Trimming removed 3 bases from V and 3 bases from J, with 19 bases in between. Germline values: CDR1 SGDLS, CDR2 YYNGEE. The CDR3 extends over 17 amino acids. The chain's CDR3 is CASSANRQERYYNEQFF. As DNA, the CDR3 is TGTGCCAGCAGCGCAAACCGACAGGAACGGTACTACAATGAGCAGTTCTTC.

The chain uses TRBV28 and TRBJ1-2; no clear D. V was pared by 4 bases and J by 4 bases, with 10 bases between. Germline V CDR1 and CDR2: MDHEN, SYDVKM. The length of the CDR3 is 13 residues. CDR3 nucleotide sequence: TGTGCCAGCAGTTCGAGAGGGAGCTATGGCTACACCTTC. It codes for CASSSRGSYGYTF.

The chain links TRBV2 to TRBJ2-7, with TRBD2 matching over 12 bases. The V gene's germline CDR1 is SNHLY and CDR2 FYNNEI. V was clipped by 5 bases and J by 3 bases; unmatched bases: 14. CDR3 size: 18 residues. The CDR3 coding sequence is TGTGCCAGCAGTCTTGGACTAGCGGGATTAGGAAGTCGCTACGAGCAGTACTTC. Its protein is CASSLGLAGLGSRYEQYF.

The chain has TRBV5-1 and TRBJ1-1, with TRBD1 identical over 7 bases. The trim removed 0 bases at V and 4 bases at J, leaving 6 bases unmatched. The CDR3 loop spans 15 amino acids. CDR1 is SGHRS, CDR2 YFSETQ, per germline. Written as DNA, the CDR3 is TGCGCCAGCAGCTTGGGGCACAGGGGTTTCACTGAAGCTTTCTTT. This encodes CASSLGHRGFTEAFF.

The chain employs TRBV11-3 and TRBJ2-7; TRBD2 agrees at 15 bases. After removal of 5 bases from V and 8 bases from J, the junction contained 7 bases not matched to a gene. The CDR3 contains 15 residues. CDR1 is SGHNT, CDR2 YENEEA, per germline. In DNA form, the CDR3 reads TGTGCCAGCAGCCCCGGACTAGCGGGAGGGATTCAGCAGTACTTC. It is translated as CASSPGLAGGIQQYF.

This sequence joins TRBV5-6 and TRBJ2-1, with TRBD1 matching over 9 bases. The trim removed 4 bases at V and 1 base at J, leaving 3 bases unmatched. The germline V gene has CDR1 SGHDT and CDR2 YYEEEE. The CDR3 sequence is 15 residues long. CDR3 DNA: TGTGCCAGCAGCCCGGGACAGGGTTCCTACAATGAGCAGTTCTTC. Translation: CASSPGQGSYNEQFF.

This chain uses TRBV9 with TRBJ1-6; maybe TRBD1 (5 bases). The germline gives CDR1 SGDLS, CDR2 YYNGEE. The CDR3 consists of 16 residues. Trimming removed 0 bases at V and 7 bases at J, with 14 bases between. The CDR3 DNA sequence: TGTGCCAGCAGCGTAGAAGCGGGGCGGAAGAATTCACCCCTCCACTTT. Its translation is CASSVEAGRKNSPLHF. Supplemented by reference TRBV9 and TRBJ1-6, the full variable domain reads DSGVTQTPKHLITATGQRVTLRCSPRSGDLSVYWYQQSLDQGLQFLIQYYNGEERAKGNILERFSAQQFPDLHSELNLSSLELGDSALYFCASSVEAGRKNSPLHFGNGTRLTVT.

The chain combines TRBV11-2 with TRBJ2-7; 10 nucleotides agree with TRBD2. There are 13 residues in the CDR3. The germline V gene encodes CDR1 SGHAT and CDR2 FQNNGV. J lost 4 bases, V lost 6 bases, and 3 bases had no gene match. CDR3 DNA: TGTGCCAGCAGGGCTAGCGGGGGTTACGAGCAGTACTTC. The encoded protein is CASRASGGYEQYF.

The J gene is TRBJ1-2, the V gene TRBV6-6; maybe TRBD1 (6 bases). Germline lookup yields CDR1 MNHNY and CDR2 SVGAGI (reference sequence). The CDR3 length is 14 residues. The V end lost 4 bases, the J end lost 3 bases, and 12 bases lay between the germline ends. In DNA, the CDR3 is TGTGCCAGCAGTTTACCCTCAGGGGACTATGGCTACACCTTC. Its protein is CASSLPSGDYGYTF.

The rearrangement uses TRBV6-2 or TRBV6-3 and TRBJ2-1; 7 bases fit TRBD2. This CDR3 spans 20 amino acids. CDR1 is MNHEY, CDR2 SVGEGT, per germline. V shed 1 base, J shed 1 base, and the junction held 16 bases outside the gene matches. CDR3 coding DNA: TGTGCCAGCAGTTACTTGACTCTCCTACGGGAGGCCATTTCCTACAATGAGCAGTTCTTC. Amino acids: CASSYLTLLREAISYNEQFF.

The chain combines TRBV6-2 or TRBV6-3 with TRBJ2-2; 8 bases fit TRBD2. With 4 bases clipped from V and 4 bases from J, the junction kept 8 bases outside the gene matches. This CDR3 has 16 residues. The germline CDR1 and CDR2 sequences are MNHEY and SVGEGT. The CDR3 is CASSSPRLAGTGELFF. For the CDR3, the DNA is TGTGCCAGCAGTTCCCCAAGGCTAGCGGGCACCGGGGAGCTGTTTTTT.

The rearrangement links TRBV27 to TRBJ1-1, with a weak D call TRBD1 (6 bases). Germline V gives CDR1 MNHEY, CDR2 SMNVEV (reference sequence). The V end lost 2 bases, the J end lost 9 bases, and 10 bases lay between the germline ends. This CDR3 region has 12 residues. The CDR3 spells CASSLRQGQAFF. CDR3 DNA: TGTGCCAGCAGTTTACGGCAGGGGCAAGCTTTCTTT.

The chain uses TRBV7-2 and TRBJ1-1; 7 bases map to TRBD1. The trim removed 6 bases at V and 5 bases at J, leaving 9 bases unmatched. The CDR3 totals 14 residues. Germline V gene sequence: CDR1 SGHTA, CDR2 FQGNSA. The CDR3 sequence is CASRLDRVSTEAFF. The CDR3 DNA follows: TGTGCCAGCAGACTCGACAGGGTTTCGACTGAAGCTTTCTTT.

CDR3 coding DNA: TGTGCCAGCAGTGCCGAAGGGGGCGGCACAGATACGCAGTATTTT. Its translation: CASSAEGGGTDTQYF. V and J are TRBV6-4 and TRBJ2-3; 7 bases are shared with TRBD1. The V gene end was trimmed by 4 bases and the J gene end by 1 base; junction bases not matched to a gene: 5. The CDR3 is 15 amino acids. Germline V gives CDR1 MRHNA, CDR2 SNTAGT.

The rearrangement joins TRBV27 to TRBJ1-4; 8 bases align to TRBD1. This CDR3 has 14 residues. Per germline, CDR1 MNHEY and CDR2 SMNVEV (reference sequence). V was clipped by 6 bases and J by 10 bases; unmatched bases: 10. As DNA, the CDR3 is TGTGCCAGCAGCCGGGACAGCACAGGGGGAAAACTGTTTTTT. Protein product: CASSRDSTGGKLFF.